These 2 T cell receptor beta chains were sequenced from one sample in a study of T cell responses to AZD1222 COVID-19 vaccine (dated by TCRdb to 2020 to 2022). What the time point label conveys for this sample: baseline before first vaccination. Receptor libraries were prepared by the immunoSEQ multiplex PCR assay. In its TCRdb copy, this immuneACCESS table keeps in-frame sequences only and misses some clones. Where compared with another copy, unresolved V genes explain less than half of these, and the others have no known cause. For this sample the table gives 70,000 to 90,000 clones, of which more than 70% were detected only once. Of the sample, 2.2% falls within the top ten clones. This specimen consisted of peripheral blood, obtained on day 0 of AZD1222 vaccination. Every receptor here comes from an adult in good health.

This sequence joins TRBV5-1 and TRBJ2-7; 9 positions agree with TRBD1. V was pared by 0 bases and J by 5 bases, with 6 bases of the junction left unmatched. CDR3 length: 15 amino acids. The V gene's germline CDR1 is SGHRS and CDR2 YFSETQ. The CDR3 sequence is CASSLGQGGIDEQYF. In nucleotides, the CDR3 is TGCGCCAGCAGCTTGGGACAGGGGGGAATCGACGAGCAGTACTTC. Together with reference TRBV5-1 and TRBJ2-7, the CDR3 gives the full variable domain: KAGVTQTPRYLIKTRGQQVTLSCSPISGHRSVSWYQQTPGQGLQFLFEYFSETQRNKGNFPGRFSGRQFSNSRSEMNVSTLELGDSALYLCASSLGQGGIDEQYFGPGTRLTVT.

The count of this clone is one. The CDR3 DNA is TGTGCCAGCACCCCAGCGGGAGAGGTAGCCAAAAACATTCAGTACTTC. It yields the protein CASTPAGEVAKNIQYF. The rearrangement uses TRBV6-2 or TRBV6-3 and TRBJ2-4; 8 bases line up with TRBD2. This CDR3 has 16 residues. Unmatched junction bases numbered 8, after V lost 7 bases and J lost 0 bases. CDR1 is MNHEY, CDR2 SVGEGT, per germline.